This T cell receptor (beta chain) was recorded in a study of graft-versus-host responses after intestinal transplantation. Study-wide context: Recipients received multivisceral, liver-intestinal, or isolated intestinal transplants. Anti-thymocyte globulin served as induction for all recipients, who then took tacrolimus and steroids for around 3 years. Study results and caveats: Allograft clonal ratios (graft-versus-host to host-versus-graft) were high in patients who had graft-donor T cell macrochimerism. The recipient marrow held GvH clones, and some of them showed up first in ileum or blood.

TCRdb's table, derived via immunoSEQ multiplex PCR, lists solely in-frame clones and lacks some. This sample yields about 110,000 clones, of which over 85% are seen a single time; about 0.51% belongs to the top ten. The germline CDR1 and CDR2 sequences are MNHEY and SMNVEV (reference sequence). V shed 2 bases, J shed 6 bases, and the junction held 1 base outside the gene matches. The CDR3 runs 13 residues. A word on this clone: Its antigen remains unidentified.

J is TRBJ1-5 and V is TRBV27, with TRBD1 matching 7 bases. Sequences were derived from unstimulated CD8+ T cells sorted from spleen or lymph node cells, sampled before intestinal transplant. This TCR came from a human donor who received an intestinal transplant. CDR3 sequence (DNA): TGTGCCAGCAGTTTAGCAGGGGGTCAGCCCCAGCATTTT. Protein: CASSLAGGQPQHF.